This is a list of T cell receptor beta chains from one sample in a study of molecular identifiers for immune sequencing clone quantification. From the PCR reads, TCRdb called clonotypes with MiXCR, one entry per CDR3 protein. Counted here are around 480,000 distinct CDR3 sequences, over 20% occurring once; the ten biggest clones make up around 0.84%. The sample taken for sequencing was naive CD8+ T cells from blood, with Jurkat cell RNA spiked in. These receptors came from a human donor in good health. Some libraries in this study had Jurkat cell RNA spiked in. The CDR3 runs from the conserved cysteine through the conserved F or W. Fields, in order: clone size, CDR3 length, V gene, J gene, D gene, CDR3 protein, CDR3 DNA. The D gene is left open where the match is weak. For some rows the clone size is stated as once, few or many, or as a class when expanded; others skip it.

size: few; length: 11; V: TRBV19; J: TRBJ2-1; D: -; CDR3: CASSLSSEQFF; DNA: TGTGCCAGTAGTTTATCCTCTGAGCAGTTCTTC
size: -; length: 16; V: TRBV19; J: TRBJ1-4; D: -; CDR3: CASRTPHRDGPLGLFF; DNA: TGTGCCAGTAGAACCCCTCACCGGGACGGACCCTTAGGACTGTTTTTT
size: -; length: 15; V: TRBV5-3; J: TRBJ2-7; D: -; CDR3: CASSSRVGRSYEQYF; DNA: TGTGCCAGCAGCTCCCGGGTGGGCCGCTCCTACGAGCAGTACTTC
size: few; length: 16; V: TRBV5-1; J: TRBJ2-2; D: TRBD2; CDR3: CASSWGTSGSPGELFF; DNA: TGCGCCAGCAGCTGGGGGACTAGCGGGAGTCCCGGGGAGCTGTTTTTT
size: many; length: 11; V: TRBV28; J: TRBJ1-5; D: -; CDR3: CASSLNQPQHF; DNA: TGTGCCAGCAGTCTAAATCAGCCCCAGCATTTT
size: -; length: 14; V: TRBV20-1; J: TRBJ1-2; D: -; CDR3: CSARLEATNYGYIF; DNA: TGCAGTGCTAGACTTGAGGCAACTAACTATGGCTACATCTTC
size: many; length: 13; V: TRBV30; J: TRBJ2-4; D: -; CDR3: CAWSDGAKNIQYF; DNA: TGTGCCTGGAGTGACGGGGCCAAAAACATTCAGTACTTC
size: many; length: 14; V: TRBV10-3; J: TRBJ2-3; D: -; CDR3: CAISEPWDTNTQYF; DNA: TGTGCCATCAGTGAGCCCTGGGACACAAATACGCAGTATTTT
size: -; length: 17; V: TRBV30; J: TRBJ2-2; D: -; CDR3: CAWNGPVGLALTGELFF; DNA: TGTGCCTGGAACGGGCCCGTTGGGCTAGCGTTGACCGGGGAGCTGTTTTTT
size: -; length: 14; V: TRBV5-1; J: TRBJ2-3; D: -; CDR3: CASSNWDSTDTQYF; DNA: TGCGCCAGCAGCAATTGGGACAGCACAGATACGCAGTATTTT
size: many; length: 14; V: TRBV4-3; J: TRBJ2-7; D: TRBD2; CDR3: CASSQGAGAAEQYF; DNA: TGCGCCAGCAGCCAAGGGGCGGGAGCTGCCGAGCAGTACTTC
size: many; length: 16; V: TRBV6-5; J: TRBJ2-7; D: TRBD1; CDR3: CASSYSGQGPYLEQYF; DNA: TGTGCCAGCAGTTACTCGGGACAGGGTCCCTACTTGGAGCAGTACTTC
size: many; length: 18; V: TRBV5-1; J: TRBJ2-7; D: TRBD2; CDR3: CASSAAPTTSGMGYEQYF; DNA: TGCGCCAGCAGTGCTGCCCCTACCACTAGCGGGATGGGGTACGAGCAGTACTTC
size: few; length: 14; V: TRBV5-4; J: TRBJ2-5; D: TRBD2; CDR3: CASSWDSGRETQYF; DNA: TGTGCCAGCAGCTGGGATAGCGGGAGAGAGACCCAGTACTTC
size: many; length: 15; V: TRBV25-1; J: TRBJ2-3; D: TRBD1; CDR3: CASSEYGTGPDTQYF; DNA: TGTGCCAGCAGTGAATACGGGACAGGTCCAGATACGCAGTATTTT
size: -; length: 14; V: TRBV19; J: TRBJ2-2; D: -; CDR3: CATRPGPRNGELFF; DNA: TGTGCCACCCGTCCCGGGCCCCGGAACGGGGAGCTGTTTTTT
size: few; length: 18; V: TRBV11-2; J: TRBJ1-1; D: -; CDR3: CASSLPWESASMNTEAFF; DNA: TGTGCCAGCAGCCTCCCGTGGGAGTCGGCGTCAATGAACACTGAAGCTTTCTTT
size: -; length: 18; V: TRBV7-9; J: TRBJ2-7; D: TRBD2; CDR3: CASSLAGSGREGSYEQYF; DNA: TGTGCCAGCAGCTTAGCGGGTAGTGGGCGGGAGGGATCCTACGAGCAGTACTTC
size: many; length: 13; V: TRBV29-1; J: TRBJ2-7; D: -; CDR3: CSVGTGTYYEQYF; DNA: TGCAGCGTTGGAACGGGGACTTACTACGAGCAGTACTTC
size: many; length: 14; V: TRBV20-1; J: TRBJ2-7; D: -; CDR3: CSAGSADLSYEQYF; DNA: TGCAGTGCTGGGAGCGCTGACCTGTCCTACGAGCAGTACTTC
size: few; length: 15; V: TRBV4-3; J: TRBJ2-7; D: -; CDR3: CASSQDHPGTYEQYF; DNA: TGCGCCAGCAGCCAAGATCATCCGGGGACCTACGAGCAGTACTTC
size: many; length: 15; V: TRBV7-2; J: TRBJ2-3; D: TRBD2; CDR3: CASSLTSARTDTQYF; DNA: TGTGCCAGCAGCTTGACTAGCGCCCGCACAGATACGCAGTATTTT
size: few; length: 14; V: TRBV10-3; J: TRBJ1-3; D: -; CDR3: CAIKEAGSGNTIYF; DNA: TGTGCCATCAAGGAGGCAGGATCGGGAAACACCATATATTTT
size: few; length: 15; V: TRBV11-2; J: TRBJ2-1; D: -; CDR3: CASSLVKGPGAGMFF; DNA: TGTGCCAGCAGCTTAGTCAAGGGTCCGGGGGCAGGGATGTTCTTC
size: few; length: 13; V: TRBV28; J: TRBJ1-1; D: -; CDR3: CASSYEGRSEAFF; DNA: TGTGCCAGCAGTTATGAGGGGCGTTCTGAAGCTTTCTTT
size: few; length: 18; V: TRBV7-9; J: TRBJ2-4; D: TRBD2; CDR3: CASSFTASGELAKNIQYF; DNA: TGTGCCAGCAGCTTCACGGCTAGCGGGGAACTAGCCAAAAACATTCAGTACTTC
size: few; length: 16; V: TRBV29-1; J: TRBJ2-1; D: TRBD2; CDR3: CSVEGGAGGFYNEQFF; DNA: TGCAGCGTTGAAGGAGGGGCGGGAGGGTTCTACAATGAGCAGTTCTTC
size: -; length: 15; V: TRBV4-1; J: TRBJ2-5; D: -; CDR3: CASSQDVGDQETQYF; DNA: TGCGCCAGCAGCCAAGACGTTGGAGACCAAGAGACCCAGTACTTC